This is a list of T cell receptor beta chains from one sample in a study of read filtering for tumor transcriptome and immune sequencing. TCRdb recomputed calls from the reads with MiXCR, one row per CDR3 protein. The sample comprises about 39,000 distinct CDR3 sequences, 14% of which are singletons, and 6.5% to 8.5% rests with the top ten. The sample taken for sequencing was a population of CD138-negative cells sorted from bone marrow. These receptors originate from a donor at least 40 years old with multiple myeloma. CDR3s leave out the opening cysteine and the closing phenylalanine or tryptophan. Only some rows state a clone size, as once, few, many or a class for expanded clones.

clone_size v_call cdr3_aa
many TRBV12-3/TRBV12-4 ASSPGLAGIQETQY
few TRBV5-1 ASSSRDRDETRY
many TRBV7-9 ASSPGTAVADTQY
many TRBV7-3 ASSYWGQMSSGANVLT
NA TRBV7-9 ASSSTKEASRVGTDTQY
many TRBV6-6 ASRGGTGYEQY
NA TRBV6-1 ASSYGLAGVANTQY
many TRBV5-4 ASSPPGGRDTQY
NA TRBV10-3 AISEEQGTGANVLT
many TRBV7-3 ASSPFGGGRDTQY
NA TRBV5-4 ASSLVRDRGEETQY
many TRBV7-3 ASSSRLAGVRTDTQY
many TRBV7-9 ASSLSPGYT
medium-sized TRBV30 AWSRDPGGTYNEQF
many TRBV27 ASRFSSRDRGTEQF
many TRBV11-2 ASSLPIDTGEQY
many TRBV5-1 ASSLDGSHTDTQY
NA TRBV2 ASIVAGVIRSTDTQY
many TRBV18 ASSPPLAGASPLH
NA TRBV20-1 SASPPGTAPFGAF
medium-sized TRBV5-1 ASSPRADYYNEQF
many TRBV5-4 ASSTYWGRGANVLT
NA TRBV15 ATSRDRSGAPQH
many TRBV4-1 ASSLLYGTSGRAGQETQY
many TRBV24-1 ATSGPTSGRADAQY
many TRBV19 ASSPTGNGYT
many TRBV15 ATKVAGLTDTQY
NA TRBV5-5 ASSWGPGDTEAF
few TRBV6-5 ASSRGRVNEQF
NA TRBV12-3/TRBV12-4 ASSSTIQGDTQY
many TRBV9 ASSVSGTTYNEQF
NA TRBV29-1 SASVGTQC
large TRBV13 ASSPRPPGQGSEQF
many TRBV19 ASSIDGTGVSNEQF
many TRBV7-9 ASSYERARADTQY
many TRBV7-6 ASSLAPGLAGGPQDTQY